The rows below give T cell receptor beta chains drawn from one sample of a study of shared clonotypes between healthy human individuals. Assay: immunoSEQ multiplex PCR; the TCRdb copy retains only in-frame clones and omits some. The table includes roughly 2,000,000 clones, approximately 95% detected once. The sequenced material came from naive CD8+ T cells sorted from blood. The receptors were sampled from a young man in good health. The CDR3 runs from the conserved cysteine through the conserved F or W. D genes are given only for firm matches. The size field is filled for only some rows; it gives once, few, many or a size class.

V	size	J	D	length	DNA	CDR3
TRBV10-3	-	TRBJ2-7	-	15	TGTGCCATCAGTGAGTCAACCGTTAGCTCCTACGAGCAGTACTTC	CAISESTVSSYEQYF
TRBV2	-	TRBJ1-1	TRBD1	16	TGTGCCAGCAGCGACTACATCGGACAGGGGAACACTGAAGCTTTCTTT	CASSDYIGQGNTEAFF
TRBV6-1	-	TRBJ1-2	TRBD1	16	TGTGCCAGCAGTGGTCGGACAGGGGAGGCGGGCTATGGCTACACCTTC	CASSGRTGEAGYGYTF
TRBV4-3	-	TRBJ2-2	TRBD2	16	TGCGCCAGCAGCCAACGGCTAGCGGGGCCCACCGGGGAGCTGTTTTTT	CASSQRLAGPTGELFF
TRBV27	-	TRBJ2-7	-	15	TGTGCCAGCAGTTACGACAGGACTTTCTCCTACGAGCAGTACTTC	CASSYDRTFSYEQYF
TRBV6-5	-	TRBJ2-7	TRBD1	14	TGTGCCAGCAGTATGCAGGGGGCCGACTACGAGCAGTACTTC	CASSMQGADYEQYF
TRBV2	-	TRBJ1-3	-	16	TGTGCCAGCAGTGAAGCCTTCGTGGCAGCTGGAAACACCATATATTTT	CASSEAFVAAGNTIYF
TRBV6-1	-	TRBJ2-1	TRBD2	15	TGTGCCAGCAGTGAGGGGACTATCGGCGGCAATGAGCAGTTCTTC	CASSEGTIGGNEQFF
TRBV4-1	-	TRBJ2-7	TRBD1	14	TGCGCCAGCAGCCAGGCAGACAGGGGGTACGAGCAGTACTTC	CASSQADRGYEQYF
TRBV7-9	once	TRBJ1-5	-	12	TGTGCCAGCCGAGAAGGGAATCAGCCCCAGCATTTT	CASREGNQPQHF
TRBV9	-	TRBJ2-1	-	14	TGTGCCAGCAGCGTAGAAGCGCACTACAATGAGCAGTTCTTC	CASSVEAHYNEQFF
TRBV30	-	TRBJ2-7	-	13	TGTGCCTTCTACGCGGACCGCTCCTACGAGCAGTACTTC	CAFYADRSYEQYF
TRBV9	-	TRBJ2-7	TRBD2	15	TGTGCCAGCAGCGTAGGGAGCGGGAGCGGATACGAGCAGTACTTC	CASSVGSGSGYEQYF
TRBV11-2	-	TRBJ2-7	TRBD1	15	TGTGCCAGCAGCTCGACCCCGGGACAGACCTACGAGCAGTACTTC	CASSSTPGQTYEQYF
TRBV7-9	-	TRBJ2-7	TRBD2	15	TGTGCCAGCAGCTACGGGCCTGGCGGGGGTTACGAGCAGTACTTC	CASSYGPGGGYEQYF